Following are 26 T cell receptor beta chains from one sample sequenced in a study of blood T cell repertoires in COVID-19. The repertoire was sequenced with immunoSEQ multiplex PCR; TCRdb's copy has only in-frame clones and lacks some. The table lists approximately 82,000 clones, around 83% of them singletons. The sample comprised peripheral blood. These receptors all stem from a woman aged 60-70 years with acute or convalescent COVID-19.

This rearrangement joins TRBV6-5 to TRBJ1-4; D is possibly TRBD1 (5 bases). From germline, CDR1 is MNHEY and CDR2 SVGAGI. The CDR3 runs 15 residues. The V end was cut by 5 bases, the J end by 7 bases, with 17 bases between. Here the CDR3 DNA reads TGTGCCAGCAGTACATCCAGGGAGGGACGTGAAAAACTGTTTTTT. This sequence encodes CASSTSREGREKLFF.

This chain connects TRBV19 to TRBJ2-7, with a tentative D call TRBD1 (6 bases). Trimming removed 7 bases from V and 0 bases from J, with 19 bases in between. This CDR3 comprises 16 residues. CDR1 LNHDA and CDR2 SQIVND come from the germline V gene (reference sequence). The CDR3: CASKLGTRDNSYEQYF. The CDR3 nucleotides read TGTGCCAGTAAATTGGGAACTCGGGACAACTCCTACGAGCAGTACTTC.

The CDR3 loop reads CASSFMGMVKNTEAFF. CDR3 nucleotides: TGTGCCAGCAGTTTTATGGGCATGGTTAAGAACACTGAAGCTTTCTTT. The chain combines TRBV27 with TRBJ1-1; no firm D call. Germline assignment: CDR1 MNHEY and CDR2 SMNVEV (reference sequence). V shed 3 bases and J shed 1 base, with 15 bases lying between them. This CDR3 spans 16 amino acids.

The chain joins TRBV19 to TRBJ2-3; D remains ambiguous. The CDR3 extends over 16 amino acids. Germline assignment: CDR1 LNHDA and CDR2 SQIVND (reference sequence). V was clipped by 1 base and J by 0 bases, with 11 bases between them. The CDR3 sequence is CASSIGAGFSTDTQYF. The CDR3 region has the DNA TGTGCCAGTAGTATAGGGGCAGGATTTAGCACAGATACGCAGTATTTT.

The V and J genes are TRBV7-2 and TRBJ2-1; 11 bases fit TRBD1. CDR1 and CDR2 (germline): SGHTA, FQGNSA. This CDR3 has 16 amino acids. The junction had 12 bases not matched to a gene; V was cut back by 7 bases and J by 7 bases. In DNA, the CDR3 is TGTGCCAGCACCCCTCGCGGACAGGGGGCGAGGAATGAGCAGTTCTTC. The encoded protein is CASTPRGQGARNEQFF. The full variable domain, with the rest looked up from reference TRBV7-2 and TRBJ2-1, is GAGVSQSPSNKVTEKGKDVELRCDPISGHTALYWYRQSLGQGLEFLIYFQGNSAPDKSGLPSDRFSAERTGGSVSTLTIQRTQQEDSAVYLCASTPRGQGARNEQFFGPGTRLTVL.

The V gene is TRBV19, the J gene TRBJ1-1, with D possibly matching TRBD1 (5 bases). CDR3 length equals 14 residues. V lost 3 bases to trimming and J lost 3 bases, with 11 bases between them. Germline CDR1 is LNHDA and CDR2 is SQIVND (reference sequence). The CDR3 sequence is CASSIGQGYTEAFF. As DNA, the CDR3 is TGTGCCAGTAGTATTGGCCAGGGCTACACTGAAGCTTTCTTT.

Comment on this clone: A junction end diverges from the germline sequence, so it may reflect a read error. The chain has TRBV29-1 and TRBJ1-2, with TRBD1 as a possible D gene (5 bases). From germline, CDR1 is SQVTM and CDR2 ANQGSEA. The CDR3 contains 11 residues. The CDR3 coding sequence is TGCAGCGTTGACCAGGGCTATAGCTACACCTTC. It codes for CSVDQGYSYTF.

The chain combines TRBV5-6 with TRBJ1-1; D not certain. With 0 bases removed from V and 6 bases from J, the gap between germline ends came to 9 bases. The V gene's germline CDR1 is SGHDT and CDR2 YYEEEE. The CDR3 spans 13 residues. The CDR3 coding sequence is TGTGCCAGCAGCTTGGTAGGAGGATCTGAAGCTTTCTTT. Its translation is CASSLVGGSEAFF.

The rearrangement uses TRBV5-1 and TRBJ1-2; D perhaps matches TRBD1 (5 bases). V was cut by 0 bases and J by 4 bases, with 10 bases left in between. The CDR3 loop spans 14 amino acids. Per the germline V gene, CDR1 is SGHRS and CDR2 is YFSETQ. DNA for the CDR3: TGCGCCAGCAGCTTGGCCGACAGCTCCTATGGCTACACCTTC. This sequence encodes CASSLADSSYGYTF.

V gene TRBV29-1 combines with J gene TRBJ2-7; possibly TRBD1 for D (5 bases). Trimming removed 0 bases at V and 2 bases at J, with 14 bases between. Per the germline V gene, CDR1 is SQVTM and CDR2 is ANQGSEA. This CDR3 contains 15 residues. CDR3 amino acids: CSVEDREAGPYEQYF. CDR3 nucleotides: TGCAGCGTTGAAGATCGAGAGGCAGGGCCCTACGAGCAGTACTTC.

This chain links TRBV2 with TRBJ2-1; 10 positions agree with TRBD2. The CDR3 loop spans 18 amino acids. From germline, CDR1 is SNHLY and CDR2 FYNNEI. J lost 8 bases, V lost 6 bases, and 19 bases had no gene match. CDR3: CASRSGTSAVSPDYEQFF. In DNA, the CDR3 is TGTGCCAGCAGATCCGGGACTAGCGCGGTTTCCCCCGATTATGAGCAGTTCTTC.

The rearrangement uses TRBV11-3 and TRBJ1-5; weak D call: TRBD1 (6 bases). Trimming stripped 6 bases from V and 0 bases from J, with 15 bases between. Germline-derived CDR1 and CDR2 are SGHNT and YENEEA. This CDR3 contains 16 residues. CDR3 residues: CASRPRTAYSNQPQHF. The CDR3 DNA reads as TGTGCCAGCAGACCTAGGACAGCTTATAGCAATCAGCCCCAGCATTTT.

V usage is TRBV5-1 and J usage is TRBJ1-2; the D gene is possibly TRBD1 (5 bases). The CDR3 consists of 16 residues. V dropped 6 bases and J dropped 1 base, with 19 bases sitting between them. Germline V lookup: CDR1 SGHRS, CDR2 YFSETQ. CDR3 sequence reads: CASTQFPTAINYGYTF. CDR3 nucleotide sequence: TGCGCCAGCACCCAATTTCCGACAGCTATTAACTATGGCTACACCTTC.

The chain combines TRBV7-9 with TRBJ2-5; D is uncertain. With 2 bases removed from V and 5 bases from J, the gap between germline ends came to 12 bases. Looked up from germline, CDR1 is SEHNR and CDR2 is FQNEAQ (reference sequence). There are 14 residues in the CDR3. CDR3 DNA: TGTGCCAGCAGCTTAACGGCAGGAAGGGAGACCCAGTACTTC. Residues: CASSLTAGRETQYF.

This clone showed up just once. V is TRBV27 and J is TRBJ2-5, with a weak D call TRBD1 (6 bases). This CDR3 region has 18 residues. Per the germline V gene, CDR1 is MNHEY and CDR2 is SMNVEV (reference sequence). V dropped 1 base and J dropped 3 bases, with 21 bases sitting between them. CDR3 sequence reads: CASSLLVGHEREKETQYF. CDR3 bases: TGTGCCAGCAGTTTATTAGTGGGACACGAAAGAGAAAAAGAGACCCAGTACTTC.

The rearrangement uses TRBV6-2 or TRBV6-3 and TRBJ1-5; 8 bases are shared with TRBD1. The CDR3 covers 14 residues. Losses at the gene ends were 4 bases for V and 7 bases for J; bases not matched to a gene: 6. CDR1 and CDR2 from the germline V gene are MNHEY and SVGEGT. The DNA for the CDR3 is TGTGCCAGCAGTTTAGGCAGGGGGCTACAGCCCCAGCATTTT. Translated: CASSLGRGLQPQHF.

The rearrangement joins TRBV5-1 to TRBJ1-2; D not resolved. CDR1 is SGHRS, CDR2 YFSETQ, per germline. This CDR3 spans 12 amino acids. The V gene lost 4 bases and the J gene lost 6 bases, with 10 bases spanning the gap. The CDR3 is CASSPDGDGYTF. The CDR3 nucleotides are TGCGCCAGCAGCCCCGATGGAGATGGCTACACCTTC.

The gene calls are TRBV6-5 and TRBJ1-1; 7 nucleotides match TRBD1. Germline CDR1 is MNHEY and CDR2 is SVGAGI. J gave up 0 bases and V 4 bases, and 2 bases lay outside the gene matches. This CDR3 has 14 residues. The CDR3 reads CASSSTGVNTEAFF. CDR3 sequence (DNA): TGTGCCAGCAGTTCCACAGGGGTGAACACTGAAGCTTTCTTT.

The chain joins TRBV24-1 to TRBJ2-3; the match to TRBD2 covers 10 bases. This CDR3 spans 18 amino acids. J lost 6 bases, V lost 0 bases, and 11 bases had no gene match. The germline V gene encodes CDR1 KGHDR and CDR2 SFDVKD. The CDR3 nucleotides are TGTGCCACCAGTGATTTGCAAACCCTAGCGGGAGAATCGGATACGCAGTATTTT. Its protein is CATSDLQTLAGESDTQYF.

The CDR3, as DNA: TGCGCCAGCAGTGGGGACAGGGCAGGAAACACCATATATTTT. This encodes CASSGDRAGNTIYF. The rearrangement links TRBV5-1 to TRBJ1-3; 9 positions match TRBD1. The length of the CDR3 is 14 residues. V dropped 5 bases and J dropped 4; count of bases not matched to a gene: 4. Germline-derived CDR1 and CDR2 are SGHRS and YFSETQ.

The gene calls are TRBV7-8 and TRBJ2-7; 8 bases are shared with TRBD1. J gave up 10 bases and V 0 bases, and 2 bases lay outside the gene matches. This CDR3 is 12 amino acids long. In germline, CDR1 is SGHVS, CDR2 FQNEAQ. The CDR3 region has the DNA TGTGCCAGCAGCTTAGCGACAGGGGAACAGTACTTC. It encodes CASSLATGEQYF.

V is TRBV7-2 and J is TRBJ1-5; no clear D gene. The CDR3 is made up of 15 amino acids. Germline lookup yields CDR1 SGHTA and CDR2 FQGNSA. V was shortened by 6 bases and J by 3 bases, with 15 bases between the two germline ends. The CDR3 coding sequence is TGTGCCAGCAGAGCTTCGTTCGCCCTCAATCAGCCCCAGCATTTT. Translating it yields CASRASFALNQPQHF. Complete variable domain (other parts from reference TRBV7-2 and TRBJ1-5): GAGVSQSPSNKVTEKGKDVELRCDPISGHTALYWYRQSLGQGLEFLIYFQGNSAPDKSGLPSDRFSAERTGGSVSTLTIQRTQQEDSAVYLCASRASFALNQPQHFGDGTRLSIL.

The chain carries TRBV10-3 and TRBJ2-3; D ambiguous. Germline CDR1 is ENHRY and CDR2 is SYGVKD. The V end was cut by 4 bases, the J end by 4 bases, with 12 bases between. This CDR3 region has 14 residues. CDR3 residues: CAISGGMAADTQYF. The CDR3 DNA reads as TGTGCCATCAGTGGCGGAATGGCGGCAGATACGCAGTATTTT.

The sample holds a few counts of this clone. The rearrangement joins TRBV6-5 to TRBJ1-2, with unresolved D. The CDR3 sequence is 14 residues long. CDR1 and CDR2 (germline): MNHEY, SVGAGI. V shed 2 bases and J shed 5 bases, with 12 bases lying between them. CDR3 coding DNA: TGTGCCAGCAGTTACCCGGGAGGCGGGTATGGCTACACCTTC. Amino acid sequence: CASSYPGGGYGYTF.

The chain is built from TRBV7-9 and TRBJ1-3; a possible D gene is TRBD1 (5 bases). Trimming stripped 2 bases from V and 6 bases from J, with 8 bases between. This CDR3 region has 13 residues. The V gene's germline CDR1 is SEHNR and CDR2 FQNEAQ (reference sequence). The CDR3 is CASSLQGTNTIYF. CDR3 DNA: TGTGCCAGCAGCTTACAGGGTACAAACACCATATATTTT.

A note on this clone: Other DNA sequences from this sample encode an identical CDR3 as well. The chain joins TRBV27 to TRBJ2-5, with D perhaps TRBD2 (6 bases). The CDR3 contains 13 residues. The V and J ends lost 6 bases and 2 bases respectively, with 10 bases between them. CDR1 is MNHEY and CDR2 is SMNVEV in the germline V gene (reference sequence). The CDR3 DNA is TGTGCCAGCAGCGAGCGGGTACAAGAGACCCAGTACTTC. As protein: CASSERVQETQYF.